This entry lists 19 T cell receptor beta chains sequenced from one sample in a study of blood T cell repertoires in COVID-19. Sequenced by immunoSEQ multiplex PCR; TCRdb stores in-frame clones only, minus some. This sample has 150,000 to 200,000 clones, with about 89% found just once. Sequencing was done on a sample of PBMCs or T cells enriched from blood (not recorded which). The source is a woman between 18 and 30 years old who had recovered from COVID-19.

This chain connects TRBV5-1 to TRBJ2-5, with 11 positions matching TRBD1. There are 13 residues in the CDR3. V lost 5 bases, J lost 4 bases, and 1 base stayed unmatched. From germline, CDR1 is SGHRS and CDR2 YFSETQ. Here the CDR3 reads CASRDRGRETQYF. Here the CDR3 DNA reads TGCGCCAGCAGGGACAGGGGGCGAGAGACCCAGTACTTC. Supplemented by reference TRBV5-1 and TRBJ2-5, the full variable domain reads KAGVTQTPRYLIKTRGQQVTLSCSPISGHRSVSWYQQTPGQGLQFLFEYFSETQRNKGNFPGRFSGRQFSNSRSEMNVSTLELGDSALYLCASRDRGRETQYFGPGTRLLVL.

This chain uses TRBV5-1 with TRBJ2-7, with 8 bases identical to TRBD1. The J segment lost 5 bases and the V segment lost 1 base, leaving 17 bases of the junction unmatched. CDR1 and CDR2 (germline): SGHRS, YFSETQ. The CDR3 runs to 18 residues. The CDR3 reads CASSLPQDTQGGSNEQYF. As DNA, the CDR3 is TGCGCCAGCAGCTTGCCTCAAGATACACAGGGGGGTAGTAACGAGCAGTACTTC.

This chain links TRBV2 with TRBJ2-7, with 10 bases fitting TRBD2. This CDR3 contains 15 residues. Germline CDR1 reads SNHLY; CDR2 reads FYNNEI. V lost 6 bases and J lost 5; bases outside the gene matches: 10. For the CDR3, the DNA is TGTGCCAGCAGCTACAAAGCGGGAGGGCCCAACGAGCAGTACTTC. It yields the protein CASSYKAGGPNEQYF. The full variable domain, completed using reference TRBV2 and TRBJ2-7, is EPEVTQTPSHQVTQMGQEVILRCVPISNHLYFYWYRQILGQKVEFLVSFYNNEISEKSEIFDDQFSVERPDGSNFTLKIRSTKLEDSAMYFCASSYKAGGPNEQYFGPGTRLTVT.

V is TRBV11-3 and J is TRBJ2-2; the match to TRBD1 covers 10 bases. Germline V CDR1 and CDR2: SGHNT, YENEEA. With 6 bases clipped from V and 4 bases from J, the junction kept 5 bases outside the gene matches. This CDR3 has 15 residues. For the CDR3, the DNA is TGTGCCAGCAGTCGACAGGGGGCGAGCACCGGGGAGCTGTTTTTT. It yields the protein CASSRQGASTGELFF.

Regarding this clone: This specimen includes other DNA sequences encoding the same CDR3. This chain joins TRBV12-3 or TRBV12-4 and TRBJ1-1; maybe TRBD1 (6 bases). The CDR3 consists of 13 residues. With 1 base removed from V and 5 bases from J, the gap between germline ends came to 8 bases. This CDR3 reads CASSLGQGTEAFF. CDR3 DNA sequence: TGTGCCAGCAGTTTAGGCCAGGGGACTGAAGCTTTCTTT.

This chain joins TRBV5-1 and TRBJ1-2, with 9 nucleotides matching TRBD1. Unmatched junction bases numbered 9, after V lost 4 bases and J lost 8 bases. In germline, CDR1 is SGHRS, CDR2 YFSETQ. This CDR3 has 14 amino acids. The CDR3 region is CASSPVQGAGGYTF. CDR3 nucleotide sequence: TGCGCCAGCAGCCCCGTACAGGGGGCCGGCGGCTACACCTTC.

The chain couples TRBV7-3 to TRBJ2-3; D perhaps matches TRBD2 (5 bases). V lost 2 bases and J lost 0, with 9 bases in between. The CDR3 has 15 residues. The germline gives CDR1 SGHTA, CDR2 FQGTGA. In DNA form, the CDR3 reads TGTGCCAGCAGCTTAGGTGGGAGAAGCACAGATACGCAGTATTTT. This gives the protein CASSLGGRSTDTQYF.

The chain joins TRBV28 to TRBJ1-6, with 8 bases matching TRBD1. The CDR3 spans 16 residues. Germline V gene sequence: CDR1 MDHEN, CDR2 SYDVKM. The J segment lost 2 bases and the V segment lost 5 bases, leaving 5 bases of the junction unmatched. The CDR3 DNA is TGTGCCAGCAGTGCCGACAGGGGAGCCTATAATTCACCCCTCCACTTT. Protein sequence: CASSADRGAYNSPLHF. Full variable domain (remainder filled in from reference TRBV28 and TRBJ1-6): DVKVTQSSRYLVKRTGEKVFLECVQDMDHENMFWYRQDPGLGLRLIYFSYDVKMKEKGDIPEGYSVSREKKERFSLILESASTNQTSMYLCASSADRGAYNSPLHFGNGTRLTVT.

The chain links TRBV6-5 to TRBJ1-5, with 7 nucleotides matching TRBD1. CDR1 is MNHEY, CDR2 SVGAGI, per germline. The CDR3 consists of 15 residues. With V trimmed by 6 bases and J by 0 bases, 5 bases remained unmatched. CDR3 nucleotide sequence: TGTGCCAGCAGGCGAGGGACAGATAGCAATCAGCCCCAGCATTTT. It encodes CASRRGTDSNQPQHF.

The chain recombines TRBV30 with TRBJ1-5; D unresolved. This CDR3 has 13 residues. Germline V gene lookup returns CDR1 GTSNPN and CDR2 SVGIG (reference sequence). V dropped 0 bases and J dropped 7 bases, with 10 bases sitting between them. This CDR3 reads CAWSVREEQPQHF. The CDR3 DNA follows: TGTGCCTGGAGTGTCCGGGAAGAACAGCCCCAGCATTTT.

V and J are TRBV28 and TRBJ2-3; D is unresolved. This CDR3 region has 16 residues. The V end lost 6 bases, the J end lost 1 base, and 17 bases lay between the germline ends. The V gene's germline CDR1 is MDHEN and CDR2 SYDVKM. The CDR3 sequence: CASRNPDLSGTDTQYF. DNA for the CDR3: TGTGCCAGCAGAAATCCCGACTTAAGTGGCACAGATACGCAGTATTTT.

This chain's CDR3 is CAWSVLSPFAGGGTGELFF. The CDR3 region has the DNA TGTGCCTGGAGTGTATTGTCCCCCTTCGCGGGAGGAGGCACCGGGGAGCTGTTTTTT. The chain employs TRBV30 and TRBJ2-2; 8 nucleotides match TRBD2. Germline values: CDR1 GTSNPN, CDR2 SVGIG (reference sequence). The CDR3 is made up of 19 amino acids. Losses at the gene ends were 0 bases for V and 4 bases for J; bases not matched to a gene: 16.

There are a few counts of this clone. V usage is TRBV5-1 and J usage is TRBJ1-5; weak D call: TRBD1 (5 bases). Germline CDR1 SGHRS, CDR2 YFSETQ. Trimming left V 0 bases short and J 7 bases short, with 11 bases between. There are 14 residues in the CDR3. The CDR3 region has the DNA TGCGCCAGCAGCTTGGAGGCGGGGGGGCAGCCCCAGCATTTT. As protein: CASSLEAGGQPQHF.

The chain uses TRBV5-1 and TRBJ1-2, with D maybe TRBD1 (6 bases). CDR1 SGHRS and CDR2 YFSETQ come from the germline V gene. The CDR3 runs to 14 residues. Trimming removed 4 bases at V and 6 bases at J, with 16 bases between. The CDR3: CASSPRGGEDGYTF. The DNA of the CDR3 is TGCGCCAGCAGCCCCCGCGGGGGCGAAGATGGCTACACCTTC.

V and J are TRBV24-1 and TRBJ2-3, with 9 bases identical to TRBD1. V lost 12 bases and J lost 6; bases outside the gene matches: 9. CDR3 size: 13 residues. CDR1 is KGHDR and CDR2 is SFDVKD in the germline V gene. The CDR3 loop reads CAPPGTGNDTQYF. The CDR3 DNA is TGTGCCCCACCTGGGACAGGGAATGATACGCAGTATTTT.

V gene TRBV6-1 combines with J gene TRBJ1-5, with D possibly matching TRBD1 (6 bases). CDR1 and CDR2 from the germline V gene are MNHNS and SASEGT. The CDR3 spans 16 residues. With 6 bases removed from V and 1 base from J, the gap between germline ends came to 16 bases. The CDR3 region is CASSERYRASNQPQHF. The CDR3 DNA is TGTGCCAGCAGCGAAAGGTACAGGGCCAGCAATCAGCCCCAGCATTTT.

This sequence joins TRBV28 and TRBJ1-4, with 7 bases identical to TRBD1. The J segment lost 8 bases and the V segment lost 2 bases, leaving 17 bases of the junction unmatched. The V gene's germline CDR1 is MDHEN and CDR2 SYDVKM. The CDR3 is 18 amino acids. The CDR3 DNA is TGTGCCAGCAGTTTACCGGGGCAGGGGGGAATTGGGGCGGAAAAACTGTTTTTT. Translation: CASSLPGQGGIGAEKLFF.

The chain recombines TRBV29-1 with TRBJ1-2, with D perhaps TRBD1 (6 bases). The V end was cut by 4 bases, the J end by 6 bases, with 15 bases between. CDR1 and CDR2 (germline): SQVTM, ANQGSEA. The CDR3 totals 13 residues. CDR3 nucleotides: TGCAGCGTTGTAGACCGGGACAAAGATGGCTACACCTTC. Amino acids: CSVVDRDKDGYTF. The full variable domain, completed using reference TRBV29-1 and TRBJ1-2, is SAVISQKPSRDICQRGTSLTIQCQVDSQVTMMFWYRQQPGQSLTLIATANQGSEATYESGFVIDKFPISRPNLTFSTLTVSNMSPEDSSIYLCSVVDRDKDGYTFGSGTRLTVV.

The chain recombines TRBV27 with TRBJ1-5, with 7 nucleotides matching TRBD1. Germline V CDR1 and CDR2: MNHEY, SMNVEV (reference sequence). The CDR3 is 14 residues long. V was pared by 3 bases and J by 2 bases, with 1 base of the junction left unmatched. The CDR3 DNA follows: TGTGCCAGCAGTTTTGGACAGGGCAATCAGCCCCAGCATTTT. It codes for CASSFGQGNQPQHF.